Described below is a single T cell receptor beta chain sequence and its context. Germline CDR1 and CDR2: KGHSH and LQKENI. The CDR3 runs to 18 residues. V was shortened by 6 bases and J by 0 bases, with 21 bases between the two germline ends. Profiled with immunoSEQ multiplex PCR; TCRdb holds only in-frame clones, not every one. This table has 200,000 to 250,000 clones, under 90% appearing once. The sample is drawn from a study of blood T cell repertoires in COVID-19. About the research overall: PBMCs, B-cell-depleted T cells, or T cells were the source of the cDNA or gDNA that made up the material.

This chain links TRBV18 with TRBJ2-1, with a weak D call TRBD2 (6 bases). Sequencing used peripheral blood. The source is a woman of 80 years or more with acute or convalescent COVID-19. DNA of the CDR3: TGTGCCAGCTCCCCAACCCTAAGCGGGCGGTTCTCCTACAATGAGCAGTTCTTC. This encodes CASSPTLSGRFSYNEQFF.